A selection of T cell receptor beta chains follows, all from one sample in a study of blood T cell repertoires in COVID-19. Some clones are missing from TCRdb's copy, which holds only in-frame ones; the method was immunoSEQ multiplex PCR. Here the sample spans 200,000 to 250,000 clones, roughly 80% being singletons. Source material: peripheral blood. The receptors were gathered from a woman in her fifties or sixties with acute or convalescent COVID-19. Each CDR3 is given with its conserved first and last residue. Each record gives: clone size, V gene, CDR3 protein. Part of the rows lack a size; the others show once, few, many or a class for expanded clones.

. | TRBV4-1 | CASSPRATGDTQYF
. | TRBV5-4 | CASSLDSRSYNEQFF
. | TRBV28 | CASRIGRNTEAFF
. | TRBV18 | CASSSQTGGGAKNIQYF
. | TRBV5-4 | CASSSRTSGNYEQYF
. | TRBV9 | CASSVGPGLYNEQFF
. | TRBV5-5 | CASSLERVGSPLHF
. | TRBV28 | CASSRTANTEAFF
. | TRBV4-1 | CASSQDVDRNTEAFF
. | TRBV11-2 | CASSFGTKVGELFF
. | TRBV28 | CASTLEALTYEQYF
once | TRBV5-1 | CASSLVPKGTGATNEKLFF
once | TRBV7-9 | CASSGGSGWHSPLHF
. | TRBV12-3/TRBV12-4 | CASSLKLRNEQFF
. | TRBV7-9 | CASSFGGSPLHF
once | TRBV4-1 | CASSQQGTGQPQHF
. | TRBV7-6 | CASSPLAGRSYEQYF
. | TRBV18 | CASSPMAGGGRYGYTF
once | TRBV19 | CASSPGQDIDGYTF